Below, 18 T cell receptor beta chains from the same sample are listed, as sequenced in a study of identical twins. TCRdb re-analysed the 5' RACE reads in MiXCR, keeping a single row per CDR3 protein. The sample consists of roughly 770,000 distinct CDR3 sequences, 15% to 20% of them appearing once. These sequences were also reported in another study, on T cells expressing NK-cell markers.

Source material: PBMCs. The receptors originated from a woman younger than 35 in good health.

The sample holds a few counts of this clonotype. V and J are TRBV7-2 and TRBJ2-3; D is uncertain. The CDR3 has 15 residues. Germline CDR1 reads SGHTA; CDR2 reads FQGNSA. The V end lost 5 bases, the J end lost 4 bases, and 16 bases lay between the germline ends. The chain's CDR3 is CASSPALFRSDTQYF. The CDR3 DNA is TGTGCCAGCAGCCCTGCCCTCTTTCGGTCAGATACGCAGTATTTT. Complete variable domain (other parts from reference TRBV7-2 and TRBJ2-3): GAGVSQSPSNKVTEKGKDVELRCDPISGHTALYWYRQSLGQGLEFLIYFQGNSAPDKSGLPSDRFSAERTGGSVSTLTIQRTQQEDSAVYLCASSPALFRSDTQYFGPGTRLTVL.

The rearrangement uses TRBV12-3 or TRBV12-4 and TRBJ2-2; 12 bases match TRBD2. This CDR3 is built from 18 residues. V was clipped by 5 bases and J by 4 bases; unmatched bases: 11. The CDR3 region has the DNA TGTGCCAGCAGTCCAAGGGCTAGCGGGAGGGCGGGCACCGGGGAGCTGTTTTTT. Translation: CASSPRASGRAGTGELFF.

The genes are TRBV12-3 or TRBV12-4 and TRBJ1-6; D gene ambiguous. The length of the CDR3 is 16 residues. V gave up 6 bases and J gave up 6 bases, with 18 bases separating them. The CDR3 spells CASRTFKAGFNSPLHF. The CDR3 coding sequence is TGTGCCAGCAGGACTTTTAAGGCAGGATTTAATTCACCCCTCCACTTT.

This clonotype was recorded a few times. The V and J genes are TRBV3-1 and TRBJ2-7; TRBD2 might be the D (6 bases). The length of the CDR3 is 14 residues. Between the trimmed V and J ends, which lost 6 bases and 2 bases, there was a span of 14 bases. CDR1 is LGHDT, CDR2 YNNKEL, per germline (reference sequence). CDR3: CASSGLAVTYEQYF. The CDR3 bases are TGTGCCAGCAGTGGTTTAGCGGTAACCTACGAGCAGTACTTC.

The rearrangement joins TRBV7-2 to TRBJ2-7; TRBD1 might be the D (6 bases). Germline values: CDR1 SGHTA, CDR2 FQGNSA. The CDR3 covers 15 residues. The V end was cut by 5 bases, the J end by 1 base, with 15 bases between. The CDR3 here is CASSQQGSFSYEQYF. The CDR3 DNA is TGTGCCAGCAGCCAACAGGGTTCTTTTTCCTACGAGCAGTACTTC.

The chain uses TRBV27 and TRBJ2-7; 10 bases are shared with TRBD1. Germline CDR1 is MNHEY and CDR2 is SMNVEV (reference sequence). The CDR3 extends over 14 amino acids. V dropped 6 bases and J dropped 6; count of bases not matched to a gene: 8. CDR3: CASRTGQGIGEQYF. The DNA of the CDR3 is TGTGCCAGCAGAACGGGACAGGGGATCGGCGAGCAGTACTTC.

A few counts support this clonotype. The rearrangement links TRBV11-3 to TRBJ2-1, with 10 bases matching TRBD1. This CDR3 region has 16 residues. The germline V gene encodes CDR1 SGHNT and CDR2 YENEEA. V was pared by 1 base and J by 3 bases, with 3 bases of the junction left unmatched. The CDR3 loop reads CASSLVGTGVYNEQFF. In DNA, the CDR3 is TGTGCCAGCAGCTTAGTCGGGACAGGGGTCTACAATGAGCAGTTCTTC.

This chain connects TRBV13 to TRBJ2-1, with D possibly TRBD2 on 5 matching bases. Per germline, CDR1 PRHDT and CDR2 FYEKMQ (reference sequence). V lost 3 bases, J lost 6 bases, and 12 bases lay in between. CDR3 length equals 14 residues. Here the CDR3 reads CASSLRWEFNEQFF. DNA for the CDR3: TGTGCCAGCAGCTTGCGGTGGGAGTTCAATGAGCAGTTCTTC.

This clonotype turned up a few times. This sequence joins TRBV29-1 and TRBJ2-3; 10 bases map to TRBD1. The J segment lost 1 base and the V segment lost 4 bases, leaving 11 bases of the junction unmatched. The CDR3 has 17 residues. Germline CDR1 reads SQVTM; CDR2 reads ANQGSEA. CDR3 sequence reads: CSVGGTTGGGGTDTQYF. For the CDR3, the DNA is TGCAGCGTTGGGGGGACGACAGGGGGCGGCGGCACAGATACGCAGTATTTT.

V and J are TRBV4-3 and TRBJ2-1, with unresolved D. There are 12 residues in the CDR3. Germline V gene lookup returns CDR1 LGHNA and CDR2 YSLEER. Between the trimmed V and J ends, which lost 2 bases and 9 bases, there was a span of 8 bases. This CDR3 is CASSQLGSEQFF. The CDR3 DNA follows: TGCGCCAGCAGCCAATTGGGCTCTGAGCAGTTCTTC.

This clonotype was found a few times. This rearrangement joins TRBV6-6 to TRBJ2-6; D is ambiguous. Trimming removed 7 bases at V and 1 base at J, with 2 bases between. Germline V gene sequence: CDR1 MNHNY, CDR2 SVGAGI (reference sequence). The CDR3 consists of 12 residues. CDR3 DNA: TGTGCCAGCACATCTGGGGCCAACGTCCTGACTTTC. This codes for CASTSGANVLTF.

The CDR3 reads CASSPDRVVPYEQYF. For the CDR3, the DNA is TGTGCCAGCTCACCTGACAGGGTAGTTCCCTACGAGCAGTACTTC. The J gene is TRBJ2-7, the V gene TRBV18, with 7 bases identical to TRBD1. V was clipped by 3 bases and J by 2 bases; unmatched bases: 7. The CDR3 totals 15 residues. Germline CDR1 and CDR2: KGHSH and LQKENI.

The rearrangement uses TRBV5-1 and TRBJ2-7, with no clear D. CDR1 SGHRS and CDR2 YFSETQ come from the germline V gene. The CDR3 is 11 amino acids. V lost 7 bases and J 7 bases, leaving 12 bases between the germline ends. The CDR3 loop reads CASEGGTEQYF. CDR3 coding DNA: TGCGCCAGCGAAGGCGGAACTGAGCAGTACTTC.

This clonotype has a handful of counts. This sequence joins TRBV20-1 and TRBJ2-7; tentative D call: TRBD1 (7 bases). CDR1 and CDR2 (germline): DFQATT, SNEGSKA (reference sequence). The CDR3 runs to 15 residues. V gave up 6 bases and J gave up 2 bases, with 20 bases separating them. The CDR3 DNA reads TGCAGTGCAAGGCGGGGACAGCGATGGACCTACGAGCAGTACTTC. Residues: CSARRGQRWTYEQYF.

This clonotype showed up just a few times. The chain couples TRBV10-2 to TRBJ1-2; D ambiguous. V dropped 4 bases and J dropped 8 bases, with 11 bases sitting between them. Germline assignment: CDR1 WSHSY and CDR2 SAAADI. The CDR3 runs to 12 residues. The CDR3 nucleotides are TGCGCCAGCAGTGGTTTGGGAGACGGCTACACCTTC. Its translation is CASSGLGDGYTF.

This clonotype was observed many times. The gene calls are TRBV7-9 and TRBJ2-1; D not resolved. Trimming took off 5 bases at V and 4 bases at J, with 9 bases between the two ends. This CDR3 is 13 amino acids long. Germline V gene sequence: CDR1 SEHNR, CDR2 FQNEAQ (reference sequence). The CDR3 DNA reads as TGTGCCAGCAGCGTAGACGGTTACAATGAGCAGTTCTTC. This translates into CASSVDGYNEQFF. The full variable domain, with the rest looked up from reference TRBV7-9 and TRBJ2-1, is DTGVSQNPRHKITKRGQNVTFRCDPISEHNRLYWYRQTLGQGPEFLTYFQNEAQLEKSRLLSDRFSAERPKGSFSTLEIQRTEQGDSAMYLCASSVDGYNEQFFGPGTRLTVL.

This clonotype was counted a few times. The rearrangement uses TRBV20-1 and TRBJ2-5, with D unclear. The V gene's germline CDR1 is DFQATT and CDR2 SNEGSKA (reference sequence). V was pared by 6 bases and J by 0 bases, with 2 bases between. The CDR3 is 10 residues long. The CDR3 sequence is CSAYQETQYF. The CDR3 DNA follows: TGCAGTGCCTACCAAGAGACCCAGTACTTC.

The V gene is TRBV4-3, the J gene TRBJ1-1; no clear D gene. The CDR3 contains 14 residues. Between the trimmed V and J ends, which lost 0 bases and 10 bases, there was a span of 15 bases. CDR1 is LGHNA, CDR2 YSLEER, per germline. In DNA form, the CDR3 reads TGCGCCAGCAGCCAAGATAGGTTTAGCGAAGGAGCTTTCTTT. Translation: CASSQDRFSEGAFF.